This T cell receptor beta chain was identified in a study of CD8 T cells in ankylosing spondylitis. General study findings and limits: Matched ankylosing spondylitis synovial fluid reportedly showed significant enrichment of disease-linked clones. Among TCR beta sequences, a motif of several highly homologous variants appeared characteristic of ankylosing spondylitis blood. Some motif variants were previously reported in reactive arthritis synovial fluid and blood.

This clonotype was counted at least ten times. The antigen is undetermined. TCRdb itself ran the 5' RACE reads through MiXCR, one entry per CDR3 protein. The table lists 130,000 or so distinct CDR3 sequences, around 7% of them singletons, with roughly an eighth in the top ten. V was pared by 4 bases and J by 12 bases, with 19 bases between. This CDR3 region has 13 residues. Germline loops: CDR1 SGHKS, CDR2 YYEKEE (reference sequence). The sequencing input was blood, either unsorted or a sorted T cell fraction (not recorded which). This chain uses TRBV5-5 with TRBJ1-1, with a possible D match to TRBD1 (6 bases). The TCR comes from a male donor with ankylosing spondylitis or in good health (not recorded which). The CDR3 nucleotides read TGTGCCAGCAGCCGTCGTACAGGGTATTCCCCTTTCTTT. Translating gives CASSRRTGYSPFF.